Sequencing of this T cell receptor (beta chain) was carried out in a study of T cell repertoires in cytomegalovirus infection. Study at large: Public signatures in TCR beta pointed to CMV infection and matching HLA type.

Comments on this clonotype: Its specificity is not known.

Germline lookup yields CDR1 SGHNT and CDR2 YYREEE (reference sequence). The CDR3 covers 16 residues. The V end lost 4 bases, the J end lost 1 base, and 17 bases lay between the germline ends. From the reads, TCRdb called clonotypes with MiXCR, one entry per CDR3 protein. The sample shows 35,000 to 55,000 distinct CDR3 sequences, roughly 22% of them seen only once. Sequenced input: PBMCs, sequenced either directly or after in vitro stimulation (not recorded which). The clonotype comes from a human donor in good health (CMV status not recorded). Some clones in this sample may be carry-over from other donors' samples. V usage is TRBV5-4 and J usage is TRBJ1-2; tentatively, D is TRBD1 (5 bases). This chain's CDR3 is CASSPWGGANNYGYTF. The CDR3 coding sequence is TGTGCCAGCAGCCCCTGGGGCGGAGCTAATAACTATGGCTACACCTTC.